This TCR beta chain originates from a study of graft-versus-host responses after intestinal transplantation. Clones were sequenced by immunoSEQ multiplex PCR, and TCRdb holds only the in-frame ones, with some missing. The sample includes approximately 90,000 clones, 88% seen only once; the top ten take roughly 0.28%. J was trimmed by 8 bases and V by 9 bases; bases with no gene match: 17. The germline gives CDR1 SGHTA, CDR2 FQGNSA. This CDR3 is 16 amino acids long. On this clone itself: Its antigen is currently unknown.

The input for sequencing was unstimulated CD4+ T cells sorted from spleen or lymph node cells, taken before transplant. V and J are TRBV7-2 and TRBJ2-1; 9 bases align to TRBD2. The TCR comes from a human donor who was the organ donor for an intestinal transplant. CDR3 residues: CASRQTPAGGRDEQFF. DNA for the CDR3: TGTGCCAGTAGACAAACACCAGCGGGAGGTAGGGATGAGCAGTTCTTC. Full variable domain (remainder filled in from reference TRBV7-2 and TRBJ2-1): GAGVSQSPSNKVTEKGKDVELRCDPISGHTALYWYRQSLGQGLEFLIYFQGNSAPDKSGLPSDRFSAERTGGSVSTLTIQRTQQEDSAVYLCASRQTPAGGRDEQFFGPGTRLTVL.